This T cell receptor (beta chain) was retrieved from a study of blood T cell repertoires in COVID-19. Study-wide context: Nucleic acid was either cDNA or gDNA, and it came from T cells, B-cell-depleted T cells, or PBMCs.

Germline CDR1 is SEHNR and CDR2 is FQNEAQ (reference sequence). Trimming took off 2 bases at V and 4 bases at J, with 11 bases between the two ends. This CDR3 comprises 14 residues. Seattle enrolled patients during active infection and tracked them longitudinally. TCRdb's table, derived via immunoSEQ multiplex PCR, lists solely in-frame clones and lacks some. The repertoire holds 250,000 to 350,000 clones, with around nine tenths as singletons. The V gene is TRBV7-9, the J gene TRBJ2-5, with D perhaps TRBD1 (6 bases). The sequence was collected from a woman in her 70s with COVID-19, enrolled during active disease. Input material: peripheral blood. The CDR3 nucleotides are TGTGCCAGCAGCTTAATGCCAGGGGTAGAGACCCAGTACTTC. Translation: CASSLMPGVETQYF. Variable domain in full (rest from reference TRBV7-9 and TRBJ2-5): DTGVSQNPRHKITKRGQNVTFRCDPISEHNRLYWYRQTLGQGPEFLTYFQNEAQLEKSRLLSDRFSAERPKGSFSTLEIQRTEQGDSAMYLCASSLMPGVETQYFGPGTRLLVL.